The next 3 T cell receptor beta chains were all read from a single sample in a study of blood T cell repertoires in COVID-19. Clones were sequenced by immunoSEQ multiplex PCR, and TCRdb holds only the in-frame ones, with some missing. Of 40,000 to 45,000 clones listed, 76% were seen once; the top ten hold about 26%. Input material: peripheral blood. These receptors came from an elderly man with acute or convalescent COVID-19.

The chain uses TRBV7-2 and TRBJ2-5; D may be TRBD2 (6 bases). The V gene's germline CDR1 is SGHTA and CDR2 FQGNSA. V was cut by 5 bases and J by 5 bases, with 18 bases left in between. The CDR3 is 15 residues long. This CDR3 is CASSPGGSRQETQYF. CDR3 coding DNA: TGTGCCAGCAGCCCCGGGGGATCAAGACAGGAGACCCAGTACTTC. Complete variable domain (other parts from reference TRBV7-2 and TRBJ2-5): GAGVSQSPSNKVTEKGKDVELRCDPISGHTALYWYRQSLGQGLEFLIYFQGNSAPDKSGLPSDRFSAERTGGSVSTLTIQRTQQEDSAVYLCASSPGGSRQETQYFGPGTRLLVL.

The V and J genes are TRBV19 and TRBJ2-1, with 8 positions matching TRBD2. The germline gives CDR1 LNHDA, CDR2 SQIVND (reference sequence). V gave up 6 bases and J gave up 6 bases; unmatched junction bases: 10. The CDR3 sequence is 15 residues long. The DNA for the CDR3 is TGTGCCAGTAGCACCAGCGGGGGACCTCCCAATGAGCAGTTCTTC. Amino acid sequence: CASSTSGGPPNEQFF.

This clone was seen only a few times. This rearrangement joins TRBV6-5 to TRBJ2-3; D ambiguous. V gave up 6 bases and J gave up 1 base, with 5 bases separating them. CDR1 is MNHEY, CDR2 SVGAGI, per germline. The CDR3 totals 12 residues. CDR3 DNA sequence: TGTGCCAGCAGGCAGGGCACAGATACGCAGTATTTT. Encoded protein: CASRQGTDTQYF.